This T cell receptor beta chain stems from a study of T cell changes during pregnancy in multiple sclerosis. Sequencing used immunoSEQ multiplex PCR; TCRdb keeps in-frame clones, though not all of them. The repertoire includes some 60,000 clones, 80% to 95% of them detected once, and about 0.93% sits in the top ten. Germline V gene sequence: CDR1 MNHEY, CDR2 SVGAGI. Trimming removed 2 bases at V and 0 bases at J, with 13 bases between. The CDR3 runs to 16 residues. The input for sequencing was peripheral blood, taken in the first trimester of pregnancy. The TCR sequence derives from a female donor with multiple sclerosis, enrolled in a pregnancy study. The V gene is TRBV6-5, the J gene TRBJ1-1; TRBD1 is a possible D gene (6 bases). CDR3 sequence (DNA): TGTGCCAGCAGTTACGGGAGGGGGATCCTGAACACTGAAGCTTTCTTT. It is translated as CASSYGRGILNTEAFF.